There are a few counts of the clone carrying this T cell receptor beta chain. Its antigen is as yet unknown. The CDR3 has 17 amino acids. CDR1 and CDR2 (germline): MGHRA, YSYEKL. V lost 0 bases, J lost 2 bases, and 17 bases lay in between. The source of the sample is a study of CD8+ T cells in alopecia areata. Study-wide findings and caveats: Mice gave a clearer picture of TCR sharing than patients did, possibly for HLA-related reasons. Normal-skin resident alphabeta T cells also appear among scalp sample sequences.

RNA was extracted and reverse transcribed into cDNA as the sequencing template. The data were produced by immunoSEQ multiplex PCR, yet TCRdb's version contains in-frame clones alone and is incomplete. The data show about 200,000 clones, 45% to 70% seen once. The genes are TRBV4-1 and TRBJ2-7, with unresolved D. Sequencing was performed on CD8+ T cells sorted from blood. This receptor was taken from a human donor in good health. The CDR3 coding sequence is TGCGCCAGCAGCCAAGATGGATCCGGTAGGAGAACCTACGAGCAGTACTTC. It specifies CASSQDGSGRRTYEQYF.